The present T cell receptor beta chain was sequenced within a study of OX40 agonist ivuxolimab in advanced cancers. The repertoire was sequenced with immunoSEQ multiplex PCR; TCRdb's copy has only in-frame clones and lacks some. The sample has roughly 87,000 clones; roughly 88% are singletons. Germline-derived CDR1 and CDR2 are SGHRS and YFSETQ. The CDR3 is 14 residues long. Trimming removed 5 bases from V and 6 bases from J; junction bases left unmatched: 11. As to this clone: What it binds is unknown.

Study findings and constraints: Among the least clonally expanded were partial responders at 0.1-3.0 mg/kg.

The origin of this receptor is an adult with an advanced solid tumor such as melanoma, head and neck, liver or kidney cancer. The rearrangement links TRBV5-1 to TRBJ2-7, with 7 bases that match TRBD1. Sequenced material: CD4+ or CD8+ T cells sorted from blood, taken in a trial of the OX40 agonist ivuxolimab. DNA for the CDR3: TGCGCCAGCAGGTCCGGACAGGTGAGTTCCGAGCAGTACTTC. This gives the protein CASRSGQVSSEQYF.